Sequencing of this TCR beta chain was carried out in a study of blood T cell repertoires in COVID-19. The Seattle site enrolled patients during active infection and followed them longitudinally. Clones were sequenced by immunoSEQ multiplex PCR, and TCRdb holds only the in-frame ones, with some missing. The profile shows over 150,000 clones, around nine tenths of them singletons. The CDR3 has 14 residues. CDR1 is LNHDA and CDR2 is SQIVND in the germline V gene (reference sequence). The V gene lost 6 bases and the J gene lost 4 bases, with 15 bases spanning the gap. The sample taken for sequencing was peripheral blood. V gene TRBV19 combines with J gene TRBJ1-2, with D maybe TRBD1 (5 bases). This receptor was taken from a man between 50 and 59 years old with COVID-19, enrolled during active disease. CDR3 residues: CASSHQGLGYGYTF. CDR3 in DNA: TGTGCCAGTAGCCACCAGGGATTAGGCTATGGCTACACCTTC. Looking up the rest from reference TRBV19 and TRBJ1-2 gives the full variable domain: DGGITQSPKYLFRKEGQNVTLSCEQNLNHDAMYWYRQDPGQGLRLIYYSQIVNDFQKGDIAEGYSVSREKKESFPLTVTSAQKNPTAFYLCASSHQGLGYGYTFGSGTRLTVV.